A single sample is the source of the 16 T cell receptor beta chains below, sequenced in a study of shared clonotypes between healthy human individuals. CD45RO-negative CD8 cells positively selected for CCR7 made up the naive population, which excluded terminally differentiated effector memory CD45RA+ cells. Method: immunoSEQ multiplex PCR; TCRdb's copy keeps in-frame clones and lacks some. This sample has about 2 million clones; about 95% occur once, and the top ten carry around 1%. The source material was naive CD8+ T cells sorted from blood. Every receptor here comes from a man in his late teens or twenties in good health.

The chain uses TRBV5-6 and TRBJ2-7; D perhaps matches TRBD2 (5 bases). Trimming stripped 4 bases from V and 3 bases from J, with 11 bases between. This CDR3 comprises 13 residues. CDR1 and CDR2 from the germline V gene are SGHDT and YYEEEE. This CDR3 is CASSRGSGYEQYF. The CDR3 DNA reads TGTGCCAGCAGCCGGGGATCGGGCTACGAGCAGTACTTC.

This clone was observed once. CDR3 sequence: CASSVDGIGGANVLTF. Written as DNA, the CDR3 is TGTGCCAGCAGCGTAGATGGGATTGGTGGGGCCAACGTCCTGACTTTC. The chain couples TRBV9 to TRBJ2-6, with D hard to call. CDR1 and CDR2 (germline): SGDLS, YYNGEE. Deletions cut 0 bases from V and 3 bases from J, with 10 bases between. The CDR3 spans 16 residues.

This chain uses TRBV10-2 with TRBJ1-1; a weak D match, TRBD1 (5 bases). This CDR3 has 14 amino acids. The germline V gene has CDR1 WSHSY and CDR2 SAAADI. V was clipped by 7 bases and J by 4 bases, with 16 bases between them. The CDR3 region has the DNA TGCGCCAGCAATCAACGGGGGGAAACCACTGAAGCTTTCTTT. This encodes CASNQRGETTEAFF.

The chain links TRBV5-4 to TRBJ2-3; 8 bases match TRBD2. This CDR3 spans 15 amino acids. Germline trimming cut 2 bases from V and 1 base from J; bases unmatched to any gene: 3. Germline V gene data show CDR1 as SGHNT and CDR2 as YYREEE (reference sequence). CDR3 coding DNA: TGTGCCAGCAGCTTTGCGGGAGGACGCACAGATACGCAGTATTTT. It yields the protein CASSFAGGRTDTQYF.

The V gene is TRBV25-1, the J gene TRBJ1-6, with TRBD1 as a possible D gene (6 bases). The CDR3 totals 14 residues. Trimming removed 3 bases at V and 8 bases at J, with 11 bases between. Per the germline V gene, CDR1 is MGHDK and CDR2 is SYGVNS. CDR3 nucleotides: TGTGCCAGCAGTGAGGGGGCGAGTTATTCACCCCTCCACTTT. It yields the protein CASSEGASYSPLHF.

This chain connects TRBV6-5 to TRBJ2-3; D ambiguous. The germline gives CDR1 MNHEY, CDR2 SVGAGI. The CDR3 is 14 amino acids. Trimming cost V 5 bases and J 4 bases, with 13 bases left between them. The chain's CDR3 is CASSPLGAPDTQYF. CDR3 nucleotides: TGTGCCAGCAGTCCCCTCGGCGCTCCAGATACGCAGTATTTT.

This clone was found a few times. The J gene is TRBJ1-6, the V gene TRBV21-1. TRBV21-1 is flagged as a pseudogene. The CDR3 is 13 residues long. CDR3 sequence (DNA): TGTGCCACCTCTGGAGGGGGAGATTCACCCCTCCACTTT. Translating it yields CATSGGGDSPLHF.

The chain recombines TRBV11-2 with TRBJ2-7; 7 nucleotides line up with TRBD2. V was pared by 6 bases and J by 6 bases, with 5 bases of the junction left unmatched. Germline loops: CDR1 SGHAT, CDR2 FQNNGV. The CDR3 totals 12 residues. The CDR3 reads CASRLGGGEQYF. CDR3 DNA sequence: TGTGCCAGCAGACTTGGCGGGGGCGAGCAGTACTTC.

As to this clone: The identical CDR3 is also encoded by other nucleotide sequences in the sample. The chain couples TRBV27 to TRBJ2-1, with D perhaps given as TRBD1 or TRBD2 (6 bases each). This CDR3 has 15 residues. Trimming removed 6 bases at V and 0 bases at J, with 12 bases between. The V gene's germline CDR1 is MNHEY and CDR2 SMNVEV (reference sequence). DNA for the CDR3: TGTGCCAGCAGCCCGGGGGCCAGCTCCTACAATGAGCAGTTCTTC. Its translation is CASSPGASSYNEQFF.

The V gene is TRBV30, the J gene TRBJ1-2, with D possibly TRBD1 on 5 matching bases. This CDR3 spans 14 amino acids. The V gene's germline CDR1 is GTSNPN and CDR2 SVGIG (reference sequence). Between the trimmed V and J ends, which lost 2 bases and 8 bases, there was a span of 18 bases. CDR3 in DNA: TGTGCCTGGAGTCCCCGAGAGGGTAGGGGCGGCTACACCTTC. The encoded protein is CAWSPREGRGGYTF.

This sequence joins TRBV7-2 and TRBJ1-2, with no clear D. The CDR3 runs to 12 residues. Germline V gene data show CDR1 as SGHTA and CDR2 as FQGNSA. Between the trimmed V and J ends, which lost 3 bases and 2 bases, there was a span of 4 bases. The CDR3 nucleotides read TGTGCCAGCAGCTTGGGAAACTATGGCTACACCTTC. Its protein is CASSLGNYGYTF.

The DNA of the CDR3 is TGTGCCAGCAGCTTAGAGTCAGAGGGTACGCCCCAGCATTTT. Its protein product is CASSLESEGTPQHF. V gene TRBV7-6 combines with J gene TRBJ1-5; no clear D gene. Germline CDR1 and CDR2: SGHVS and FNYEAQ. This CDR3 region has 14 residues. The germline V and J ends were trimmed by 1 base and 9 bases, with 13 bases remaining between them.

This clone was seen just once. The chain is built from TRBV27 and TRBJ1-5; the match to TRBD1 covers 11 bases. This CDR3 is 15 amino acids long. V lost 7 bases to trimming and J lost 4 bases; unmatched junction nucleotides: 6. The germline gives CDR1 MNHEY, CDR2 SMNVEV (reference sequence). CDR3 amino acids: CASKDRGLSNQPQHF. The CDR3 nucleotides are TGTGCCAGCAAGGACAGGGGGCTATCTAATCAGCCCCAGCATTTT.

V gene TRBV10-1 combines with J gene TRBJ2-3; no clear D. The V gene lost 5 bases and the J gene lost 0 bases, with 6 bases spanning the gap. CDR1 and CDR2 from the germline V gene are WNHNN and SYGVQD (reference sequence). CDR3 length: 13 amino acids. CDR3 residues: CASSLSSTDTQYF. In nucleotides, the CDR3 is TGCGCCAGCAGTCTATCGAGCACAGATACGCAGTATTTT.

This chain uses TRBV6-5 with TRBJ2-7, with 10 bases aligning to TRBD1. V shed 4 bases and J 3 bases; nucleotides not matched to a gene: 0. The V gene's germline CDR1 is MNHEY and CDR2 SVGAGI. The CDR3 length is 13 residues. The CDR3 here is CASSWTGGYEQYF. The CDR3 DNA reads TGTGCCAGCAGTTGGACAGGGGGCTACGAGCAGTACTTC.

V usage is TRBV9 and J usage is TRBJ2-7, with D perhaps TRBD2 (5 bases). Germline assignment: CDR1 SGDLS and CDR2 YYNGEE. V was trimmed by 0 bases and J by 4 bases, leaving 14 bases between them. The CDR3 totals 15 residues. CDR3 nucleotides: TGTGCCAGCAGCGTAGCTTCCGGGGTATTATACGAGCAGTACTTC. It is translated as CASSVASGVLYEQYF. The full variable domain, rest sourced from reference TRBV9 and TRBJ2-7, is DSGVTQTPKHLITATGQRVTLRCSPRSGDLSVYWYQQSLDQGLQFLIQYYNGEERAKGNILERFSAQQFPDLHSELNLSSLELGDSALYFCASSVASGVLYEQYFGPGTRLTVT.